This T cell receptor (beta chain) comes out of a study of T cell responses to AZD1222 COVID-19 vaccine. For this clone: The antigen is undetermined.

Here immunoSEQ multiplex PCR was the method, and the copy in TCRdb shows in-frame clones only, minus some. The table has about 130,000 clones, 75% to 95% seen once; the top ten hold 2.8%. Notes on the study in general: An increase in Spike-specific TCR breadth and depth was observed after two AZD1222 doses. As reported, nearly half of all spike-specific TCRs target variant regions that are unmutated. Baseline seropositivity characterized only 5 or 6 AZD1222 recipients.

Germline assignment: CDR1 KGHSH and CDR2 LQKENI. V shed 4 bases and J shed 3 bases, with 10 bases lying between them. The CDR3 sequence is 14 residues long. The receptor was derived from an adult in good health. The V gene is TRBV18, the J gene TRBJ1-5; D might be TRBD1 (5 bases). The sequencing used peripheral blood, collected on day 0 of AZD1222 vaccination. DNA for the CDR3: TGTGCCAGCTCACGGACGGGGGACAATCAGCCCCAGCATTTT. Translation gives CASSRTGDNQPQHF.